The 10 T cell receptor beta chains below were found in one sample sequenced in a study of T cells in Graves' hyperthyroidism and ophthalmopathy. Regions amplified from RNA transcripts were the TCR beta CDR3 regions. First-round RT-PCR of the TCR CDR3 relied on the HTBI primer set. Each CDR3 protein is one row after TCRdb ran MiXCR on the multiplex PCR reads. The data contain approximately 620,000 distinct CDR3 sequences, approximately 15% of them singletons. The sequencing sample was made of blood. The source of these receptors is a woman between 40 and 55 years old with Graves' ophthalmopathy.

This clonotype was seen repeatedly, ten times or more. V and J are TRBV5-1 and TRBJ2-1; tentatively, D is TRBD2 (5 bases). V lost 1 base and J 5 bases, leaving 13 bases between the germline ends. This CDR3 comprises 15 residues. Looked up from germline, CDR1 is SGHRS and CDR2 is YFSETQ. CDR3 DNA: TGCGCCAGCAGCTTGAAGGAGGCTCTCAACAATGAGCAGTTCTTC. Protein sequence: CASSLKEALNNEQFF.

The V call is TRBV7-9, the J call TRBJ1-5, with D perhaps TRBD1 (6 bases). The CDR3 consists of 14 residues. Deletions cut 5 bases from V and 6 bases from J, with 14 bases between. The germline V gene has CDR1 SEHNR and CDR2 FQNEAQ (reference sequence). The CDR3 region is CASSAGGLGQPQHF. DNA for the CDR3: TGTGCCAGCAGCGCCGGGGGCTTGGGTCAGCCCCAGCATTTT. The whole variable domain, remainder taken from reference TRBV7-9 and TRBJ1-5, is DTGVSQNPRHKITKRGQNVTFRCDPISEHNRLYWYRQTLGQGPEFLTYFQNEAQLEKSRLLSDRFSAERPKGSFSTLEIQRTEQGDSAMYLCASSAGGLGQPQHFGDGTRLSIL.

This clonotype was seen ten or more times. The CDR3 loop is CAISESRAVYEQYF. The CDR3 region has the DNA TGTGCCATCAGTGAGTCGAGGGCCGTCTACGAGCAGTACTTC. The chain combines TRBV10-3 with TRBJ2-7, with a tentative D call TRBD2 (5 bases). V shed 0 bases and J shed 3 bases, with 9 bases lying between them. Germline lookup yields CDR1 ENHRY and CDR2 SYGVKD. The CDR3 length is 14 residues.

This clonotype was observed at least ten times. The V gene is TRBV12-3 or TRBV12-4, the J gene TRBJ2-5, with TRBD2 as a possible D gene (5 bases). The CDR3 covers 14 residues. Trimming cost V 5 bases and J 1 base, with 11 bases left between them. The CDR3 DNA reads as TGTGCCAGCAGTGAAGCGGAGATCCAAGAGACCCAGTACTTC. It translates to CASSEAEIQETQYF.

This clonotype appeared many times. The chain is built from TRBV3-1 and TRBJ1-4; 7 bases are shared with TRBD1. The CDR3 has 14 residues. With V trimmed by 0 bases and J by 6 bases, 1 base remained unmatched. Germline assignment: CDR1 LGHDT and CDR2 YNNKEL (reference sequence). The CDR3 nucleotides are TGTGCCAGCAGCCAAGATACAGGGGATGAAAAACTGTTTTTT. It is translated as CASSQDTGDEKLFF.

This clonotype was counted at least ten times. The chain carries TRBV29-1 and TRBJ2-5; 9 bases are shared with TRBD2. CDR1 SQVTM and CDR2 ANQGSEA come from the germline V gene. This CDR3 is built from 14 residues. The V segment lost 5 bases and the J segment 1 base; nucleotides outside the gene matches: 5. CDR3 region: CSVMPAGGQETQYF. In DNA form, the CDR3 reads TGCAGCGTTATGCCAGCGGGAGGCCAAGAGACCCAGTACTTC.

This clonotype occurred many times. V and J are TRBV5-1 and TRBJ1-5; 10 positions agree with TRBD1. The CDR3 spans 15 residues. CDR1 and CDR2 from the germline V gene are SGHRS and YFSETQ. J was trimmed by 3 bases and V by 4 bases; bases with no gene match: 4. In nucleotides, the CDR3 is TGCGCCAGCAGCCACGGGACAGGGGACAATCAGCCCCAGCATTTT. This sequence encodes CASSHGTGDNQPQHF.

The sample holds many counts of this clonotype. This sequence joins TRBV3-1 and TRBJ1-5, with D possibly TRBD1 on 5 matching bases. The V and J ends lost 0 bases and 7 bases respectively, with 10 bases between them. The CDR3 is 14 residues long. Germline V gene data show CDR1 as LGHDT and CDR2 as YNNKEL (reference sequence). In DNA, the CDR3 is TGTGCCAGCAGCCAAGAACCAGGGCGGCAGCCCCAGCATTTT. It yields the protein CASSQEPGRQPQHF.

This clonotype was recorded at least ten times. The V call is TRBV12-3 or TRBV12-4, the J call TRBJ1-5; weak D call: TRBD1 (6 bases). Trimming took off 5 bases at V and 5 bases at J, with 10 bases between the two ends. The CDR3 runs 13 residues. The CDR3: CASSRQEDQPQHF. CDR3 DNA sequence: TGTGCCAGCAGTCGACAGGAGGATCAGCCCCAGCATTTT.

This clonotype occurred many times. The rearrangement uses TRBV28 and TRBJ2-5; D tentatively reads TRBD1 or TRBD2 (5 bases each). The CDR3 length is 16 residues. CDR1 and CDR2 from the germline V gene are MDHEN and SYDVKM. V was cut by 1 base and J by 0 bases, with 12 bases left in between. CDR3 nucleotides: TGTGCCAGCAGTTTATCCCCGGGACCGAACCAAGAGACCCAGTACTTC. Encoded protein: CASSLSPGPNQETQYF.